Shown below are 11 T cell receptor beta chains from a single sample sequenced in a study of T cell responses to AZD1222 COVID-19 vaccine. Sequencing was performed with immunoSEQ multiplex PCR; in TCRdb, only in-frame clones are kept and a portion is missing. Of roughly 110,000 clones listed, about 93% were seen once; the top ten hold roughly 5.6%. Sequences were derived from peripheral blood, sampled 28 days after the second AZD1222 dose. All receptors come from an adult who received the AZD1222 COVID-19 vaccine.

This clone was detected only once. This chain links TRBV10-2 with TRBJ2-7, with 10 bases aligning to TRBD2. This CDR3 spans 15 amino acids. V shed 6 bases, J shed 1 base, and the junction held 6 bases outside the gene matches. Germline V CDR1 and CDR2: WSHSY, SAAADI. The CDR3 sequence is CASRMGLASSYEQYF. The CDR3 nucleotides read TGCGCCAGCAGGATGGGACTAGCGAGTTCCTACGAGCAGTACTTC.

This rearrangement joins TRBV5-1 to TRBJ2-7, with 10 bases identical to TRBD2. The ends lost 2 bases at V and 4 bases at J; junction bases unmatched: 6. This CDR3 spans 15 amino acids. Germline values: CDR1 SGHRS, CDR2 YFSETQ. Written as DNA, the CDR3 is TGCGCCAGCAGCTTTGTAGCGGGGGGTGGGTACGAGCAGTACTTC. It specifies CASSFVAGGGYEQYF.

Remarks on this clone: The sample holds other DNA sequences that translate to the same CDR3. This chain links TRBV11-3 with TRBJ2-2; D gene unclear. CDR1 is SGHNT and CDR2 is YENEEA in the germline V gene. The V and J ends lost 5 bases and 2 bases respectively, with 3 bases between them. This CDR3 has 12 residues. The CDR3 is CASSSNTGELFF. The CDR3 nucleotides read TGTGCCAGCAGCAGTAACACCGGGGAGCTGTTTTTT. Combining the CDR3 with reference TRBV11-3 and TRBJ2-2 gives the whole variable domain EAGVVQSPRYKIIEKKQPVAFWCNPISGHNTLYWYLQNLGQGPELLIRYENEEAVDDSQLPKDRFSAERLKGVDSTLKIQPAELGDSAVYLCASSSNTGELFFGEGSRLTVL.

In the case of this clone: One junction end disagrees with the germline gene, perhaps due to a read error. This chain connects TRBV6-5 to TRBJ1-3; weak D call: TRBD1 (5 bases). The germline V gene has CDR1 MNHEY and CDR2 SVGAGI. The CDR3 has 14 amino acids. The CDR3 DNA reads TGTGCCAGCAGTTACACCAGGGACGTAAACGCCATATATTTT. This encodes CASSYTRDVNAIYF.

The genes are TRBV14 and TRBJ1-1; D is possibly TRBD1 (5 bases). This CDR3 spans 13 amino acids. Germline V CDR1 and CDR2: SGHDN, FVKESK. Between the trimmed V and J ends, which lost 3 bases and 4 bases, there was a span of 9 bases. The CDR3 spells CASSQAGGTEAFF. The CDR3 nucleotides read TGTGCCAGCAGCCAGGCTGGGGGCACTGAAGCTTTCTTT.

The CDR3 nucleotides are TGTGCCAGCAGTGAACGGTACCAGGACTACGAGCAGTACTTC. Amino acid sequence: CASSERYQDYEQYF. V usage is TRBV2 and J usage is TRBJ2-7; no firm D call. The germline V gene has CDR1 SNHLY and CDR2 FYNNEI. The CDR3 is 14 amino acids. The V and J ends lost 2 bases and 3 bases respectively, with 11 bases between them.

This sequence joins TRBV7-9 and TRBJ1-1; 12 nucleotides line up with TRBD1. With V trimmed by 6 bases and J by 10 bases, 6 bases remained unmatched. CDR1 and CDR2 (germline): SEHNR, FQNEAQ (reference sequence). The CDR3 sequence is 13 residues long. CDR3 residues: CASRGTGGAGAFF. The CDR3, as DNA: TGTGCCAGCAGGGGGACAGGGGGCGCCGGAGCTTTCTTT.

V is TRBV27 and J is TRBJ2-1; D unclear. The germline gives CDR1 MNHEY, CDR2 SMNVEV (reference sequence). The CDR3 covers 11 residues. V was pared by 5 bases and J by 4 bases, with 3 bases between. The DNA for the CDR3 is TGTGCCAGCAGTCATTACAATGAGCAGTTCTTC. Its translation: CASSHYNEQFF.

J is TRBJ1-2 and V is TRBV14; D is unresolved. V shed 5 bases and J shed 3 bases, with 13 bases lying between them. This CDR3 has 14 residues. Germline loops: CDR1 SGHDN, CDR2 FVKESK. The CDR3 nucleotides are TGTGCCAGCAGCTATAAGGGTTATGACTATGGCTACACCTTC. Protein sequence: CASSYKGYDYGYTF. Combining the CDR3 with reference TRBV14 and TRBJ1-2 gives the whole variable domain EAGVTQFPSHSVIEKGQTVTLRCDPISGHDNLYWYRRVMGKEIKFLLHFVKESKQDESGMPNNRFLAERTGGTYSTLKVQPAELEDSGVYFCASSYKGYDYGYTFGSGTRLTVV.

The V gene is TRBV14, the J gene TRBJ1-6, with D unclear. Germline V gives CDR1 SGHDN, CDR2 FVKESK. Trimming pared 1 base from V and 4 bases from J, leaving 5 bases between. The CDR3 has 14 amino acids. This CDR3 reads CASSQGGYNSPLHF. CDR3 sequence (DNA): TGTGCCAGCAGCCAAGGGGGATATAATTCACCCCTCCACTTT. The full variable domain, its missing parts supplied by reference TRBV14 and TRBJ1-6, is EAGVTQFPSHSVIEKGQTVTLRCDPISGHDNLYWYRRVMGKEIKFLLHFVKESKQDESGMPNNRFLAERTGGTYSTLKVQPAELEDSGVYFCASSQGGYNSPLHFGNGTRLTVT.

CDR3 nucleotide sequence: TGCGCCAGCAGGGGGGGGGACCGCTATGGCTACACCTTC. This translates into CASRGGDRYGYTF. The rearrangement joins TRBV4-1 to TRBJ1-2; a possible D gene is TRBD1 (5 bases). The V and J ends lost 6 bases and 4 bases respectively, with 12 bases between them. Germline V gives CDR1 MGHRA, CDR2 YSYEKL. The CDR3 length is 13 residues.